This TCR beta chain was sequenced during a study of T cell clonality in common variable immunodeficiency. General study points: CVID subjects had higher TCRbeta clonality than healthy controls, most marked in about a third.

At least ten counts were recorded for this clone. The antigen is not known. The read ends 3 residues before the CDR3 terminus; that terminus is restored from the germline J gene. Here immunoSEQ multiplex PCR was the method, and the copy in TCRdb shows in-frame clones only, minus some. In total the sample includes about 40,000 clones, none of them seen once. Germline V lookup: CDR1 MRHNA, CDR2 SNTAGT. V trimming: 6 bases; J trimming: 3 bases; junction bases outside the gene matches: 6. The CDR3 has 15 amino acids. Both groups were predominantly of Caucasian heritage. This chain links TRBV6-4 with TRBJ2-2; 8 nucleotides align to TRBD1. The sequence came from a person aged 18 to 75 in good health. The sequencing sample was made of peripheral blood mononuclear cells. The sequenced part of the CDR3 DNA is TGTGCCAGCAGCGCCGGGACAGGAGACACCGGGGAG. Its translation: CASSAGTGDTGE. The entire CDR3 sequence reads CASSAGTGDTGELFF.